This T cell receptor (beta chain) was obtained from a study of T cell repertoires in cytomegalovirus infection. Study findings and constraints: HLA-C-restricted CMV-specific TCR beta clonotypes prevailed in the ex vivo response.

Concerning this clonotype itself: Its antigen is unknown.

The V end lost 6 bases, the J end lost 13 bases, and 16 bases lay between the germline ends. Germline CDR1 and CDR2: MNHEY and SVGAGI. The CDR3 is 13 amino acids. TCRdb reanalysed the reads using MiXCR and keeps one entry per CDR3 protein. The sample includes about 920,000 distinct CDR3 sequences, 31% of them seen just once. The TCR originated in a human donor in good health (CMV status not recorded). Some clones in this sample may be carry-over from other donors' samples. Sequenced material: cultured CD8+ T cells from PBMCs, taken from culture after CMV antigen stimulation. The chain combines TRBV6-5 with TRBJ1-6; tentatively, D is TRBD1 (6 bases). The CDR3 is CASRDPPGAPLHF. The CDR3 coding sequence is TGTGCCAGCAGAGACCCTCCAGGGGCGCCCCTCCACTTT.